This TCR beta chain stems from a study of vaccination and CD4 T cells after COVID-19. About the study: Recovered patients in the cohort numbered six men and four women, two of them Hispanic.

Sequenced with the Oncomine TCR Beta short-read assay was DNA taken from cultured CD4+ T cells. In this case, cultured CD4+ T cells provided the extracted genomic DNA. TCRdb fed the PCR reads into MiXCR, producing one record per CDR3 protein. In the table there are fewer than 30,000 distinct CDR3 sequences, roughly 38% of which are singletons. CDR3 length: 15 amino acids. Losses at the gene ends were 4 bases for V and 4 bases for J; bases not matched to a gene: 9. Germline V gene sequence: CDR1 KGHSY, CDR2 FQNENV. Notes on this clonotype: Its antigen is still unknown.

The time point is: late sampling 161 to 241 days after vaccination in three convalescent patients. Stated treatment: roughly 10-day PBMC culture with coronavirus spike peptide pools or control peptides (ViraFEST assay). Once peptide pools had expanded antigen-specific T cells, ViraFEST sequenced TCRs. Notes on the study in general: In convalescent patients, 304 of 307 vaccine-specific clones were spike mono-reactive.

This sequence originates from a human donor who had recovered from COVID-19. The input for sequencing was CD4+ T cells from blood, cultured in vitro, taken about 7 months after SARS-CoV-2 vaccination. This chain uses TRBV16 with TRBJ2-5; 7 nucleotides align to TRBD2. This CDR3 is CASSRLRSGAETQYF. The DNA of the CDR3 is TGTGCCAGCAGCCGTTTGAGGAGCGGGGCAGAGACCCAGTACTTC. Together with reference TRBV16 and TRBJ2-5, the CDR3 gives the full variable domain: GEEVAQTPKHLVRGEGQKAKLYCAPIKGHSYVFWYQQVLKNEFKFLISFQNENVFDETGMPKERFSAKCLPNSPCSLEIQATKLEDSAVYFCASSRLRSGAETQYFGPGTRLLVL.